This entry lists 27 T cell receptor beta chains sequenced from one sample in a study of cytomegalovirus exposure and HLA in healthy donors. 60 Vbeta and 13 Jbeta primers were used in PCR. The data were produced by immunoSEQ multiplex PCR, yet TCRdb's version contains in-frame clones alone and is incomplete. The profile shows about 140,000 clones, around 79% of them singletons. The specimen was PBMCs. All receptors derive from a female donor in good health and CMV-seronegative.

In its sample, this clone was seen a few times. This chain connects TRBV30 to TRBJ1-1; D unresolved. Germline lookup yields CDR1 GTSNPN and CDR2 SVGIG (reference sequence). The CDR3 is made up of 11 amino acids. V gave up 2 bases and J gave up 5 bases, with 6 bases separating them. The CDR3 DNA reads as TGTGCCTGGAGTCCCCAAACTGAAGCTTTCTTT. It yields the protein CAWSPQTEAFF.

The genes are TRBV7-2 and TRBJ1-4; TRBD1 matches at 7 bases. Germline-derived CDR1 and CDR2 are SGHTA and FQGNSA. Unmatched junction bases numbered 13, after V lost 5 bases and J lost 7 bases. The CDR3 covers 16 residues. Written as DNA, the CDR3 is TGTGCCAGCAGCAACCCCCCAACCACAGGGGTTGAAAAACTGTTTTTT. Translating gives CASSNPPTTGVEKLFF.

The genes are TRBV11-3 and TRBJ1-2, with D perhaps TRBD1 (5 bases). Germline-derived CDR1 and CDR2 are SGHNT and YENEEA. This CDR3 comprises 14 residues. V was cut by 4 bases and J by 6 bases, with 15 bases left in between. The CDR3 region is CASSSYPGLDGYTF. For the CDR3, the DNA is TGTGCCAGCAGCTCCTACCCAGGGCTGGATGGCTACACCTTC.

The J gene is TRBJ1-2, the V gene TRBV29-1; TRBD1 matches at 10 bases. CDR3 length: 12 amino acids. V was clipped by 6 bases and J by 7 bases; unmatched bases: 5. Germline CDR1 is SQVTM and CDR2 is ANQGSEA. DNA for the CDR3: TGCAGCGTCAAGGGACAGGGGCTTGGCTACACCTTC. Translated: CSVKGQGLGYTF.

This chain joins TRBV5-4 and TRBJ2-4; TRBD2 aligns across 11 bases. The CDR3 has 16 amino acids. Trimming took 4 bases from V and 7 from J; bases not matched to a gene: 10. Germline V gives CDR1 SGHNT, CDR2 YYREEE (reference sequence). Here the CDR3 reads CASSLPIAGGRNIQYF. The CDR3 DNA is TGTGCCAGCAGCCTCCCGATAGCGGGGGGGCGCAACATTCAGTACTTC. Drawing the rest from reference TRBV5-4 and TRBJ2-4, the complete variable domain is ETGVTQSPTHLIKTRGQQVTLRCSSQSGHNTVSWYQQALGQGPQFIFQYYREEENGRGNFPPRFSGLQFPNYSSELNVNALELDDSALYLCASSLPIAGGRNIQYFGAGTRLSVL.

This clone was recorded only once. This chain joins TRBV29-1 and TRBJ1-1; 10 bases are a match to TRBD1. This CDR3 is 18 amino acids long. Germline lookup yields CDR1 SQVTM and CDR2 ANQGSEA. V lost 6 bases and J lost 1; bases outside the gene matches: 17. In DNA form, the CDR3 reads TGCAGCGTGGTCCCCGGGACAGGGGTTGTATCGGGGAACACTGAAGCTTTCTTT. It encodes CSVVPGTGVVSGNTEAFF.

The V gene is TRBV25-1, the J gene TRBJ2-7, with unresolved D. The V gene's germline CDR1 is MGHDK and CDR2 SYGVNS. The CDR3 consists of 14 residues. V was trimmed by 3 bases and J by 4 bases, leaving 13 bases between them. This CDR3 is CASSDPSKLYEQYF. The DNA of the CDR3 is TGTGCCAGCAGTGACCCTTCTAAGCTGTACGAGCAGTACTTC.

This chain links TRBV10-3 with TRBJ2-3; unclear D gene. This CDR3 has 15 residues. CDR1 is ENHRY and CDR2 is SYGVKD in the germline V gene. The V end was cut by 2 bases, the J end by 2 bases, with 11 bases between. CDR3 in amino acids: CAISERAPVTDTQYF. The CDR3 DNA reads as TGTGCCATCAGTGAGAGAGCACCCGTCACAGATACGCAGTATTTT.

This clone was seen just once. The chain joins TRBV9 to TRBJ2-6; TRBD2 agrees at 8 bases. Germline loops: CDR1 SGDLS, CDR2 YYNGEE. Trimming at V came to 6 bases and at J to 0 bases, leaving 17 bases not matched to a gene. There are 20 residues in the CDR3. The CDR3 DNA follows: TGTGCCAGCACCTCTCGGCGGGAGCGGGGGACTATCTCTGGGGCCAACGTCCTGACTTTC. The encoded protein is CASTSRRERGTISGANVLTF. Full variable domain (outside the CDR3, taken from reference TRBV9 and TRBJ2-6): DSGVTQTPKHLITATGQRVTLRCSPRSGDLSVYWYQQSLDQGLQFLIQYYNGEERAKGNILERFSAQQFPDLHSELNLSSLELGDSALYFCASTSRRERGTISGANVLTFGAGSRLTVL.

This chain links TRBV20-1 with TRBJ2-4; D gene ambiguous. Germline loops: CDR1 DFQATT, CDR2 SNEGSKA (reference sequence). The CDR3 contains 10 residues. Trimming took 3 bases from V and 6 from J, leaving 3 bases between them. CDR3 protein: CSASRNIQYF. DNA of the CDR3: TGCAGTGCTAGTCGAAACATTCAGTACTTC.

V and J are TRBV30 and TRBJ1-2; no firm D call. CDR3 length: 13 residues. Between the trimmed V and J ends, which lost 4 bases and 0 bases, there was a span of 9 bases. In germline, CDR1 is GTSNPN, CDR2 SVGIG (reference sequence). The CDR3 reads CAWNPTSNYGYTF. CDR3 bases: TGTGCCTGGAATCCGACATCTAACTATGGCTACACCTTC. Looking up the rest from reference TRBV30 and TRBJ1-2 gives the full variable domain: SQTIHQWPATLVQPVGSPLSLECTVEGTSNPNLYWYRQAAGRGLQLLFYSVGIGQISSEVPQNLSASRPQDRQFILSSKKLLLSDSGFYLCAWNPTSNYGYTFGSGTRLTVV.

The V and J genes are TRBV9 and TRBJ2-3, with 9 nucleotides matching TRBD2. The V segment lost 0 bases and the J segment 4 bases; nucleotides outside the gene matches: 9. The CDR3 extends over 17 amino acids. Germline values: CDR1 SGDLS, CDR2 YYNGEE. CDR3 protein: CASSVGSGSTGADTQYF. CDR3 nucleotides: TGTGCCAGCAGCGTAGGTAGCGGGAGCACCGGAGCAGATACGCAGTATTTT.

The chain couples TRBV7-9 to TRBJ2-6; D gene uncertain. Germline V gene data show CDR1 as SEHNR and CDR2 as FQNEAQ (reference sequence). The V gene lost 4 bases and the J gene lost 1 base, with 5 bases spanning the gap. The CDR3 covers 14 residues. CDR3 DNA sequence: TGTGCCAGCAGCTACGCGTCTGGGGCCAACGTCCTGACTTTC. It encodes CASSYASGANVLTF. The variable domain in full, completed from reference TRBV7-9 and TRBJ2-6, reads DTGVSQNPRHKITKRGQNVTFRCDPISEHNRLYWYRQTLGQGPEFLTYFQNEAQLEKSRLLSDRFSAERPKGSFSTLEIQRTEQGDSAMYLCASSYASGANVLTFGAGSRLTVL.

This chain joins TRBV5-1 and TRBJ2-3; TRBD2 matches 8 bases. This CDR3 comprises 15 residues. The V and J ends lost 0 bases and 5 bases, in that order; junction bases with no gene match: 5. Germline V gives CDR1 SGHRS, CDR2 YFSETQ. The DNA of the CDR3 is TGCGCCAGCAGCTTGGAGGGCGGGGGGAGAGATACGCAGTATTTT. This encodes CASSLEGGGRDTQYF.

For the CDR3, the DNA is TGTGCCAGCAGCTTAGCAGTCAGCAATGAGCAGTTCTTC. This codes for CASSLAVSNEQFF. The chain recombines TRBV7-9 with TRBJ2-1; D is unclear. Germline V lookup: CDR1 SEHNR, CDR2 FQNEAQ (reference sequence). V gave up 0 bases and J gave up 6 bases, with 6 bases separating them. The CDR3 contains 13 residues.

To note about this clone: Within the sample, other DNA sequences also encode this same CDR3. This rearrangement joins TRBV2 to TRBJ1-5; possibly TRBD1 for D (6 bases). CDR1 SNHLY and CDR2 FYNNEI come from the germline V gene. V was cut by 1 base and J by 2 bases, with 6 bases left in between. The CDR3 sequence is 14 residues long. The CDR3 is CASSEDRGNQPQHF. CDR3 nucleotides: TGTGCCAGCAGTGAAGACAGGGGCAATCAGCCCCAGCATTTT.

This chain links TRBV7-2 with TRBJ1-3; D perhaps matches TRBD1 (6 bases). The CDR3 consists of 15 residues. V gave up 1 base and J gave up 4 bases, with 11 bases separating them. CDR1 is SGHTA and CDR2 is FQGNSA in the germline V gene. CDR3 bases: TGTGCCAGCAGCTTAGTGGGGGGGCAAGGAAACACCATATATTTT. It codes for CASSLVGGQGNTIYF.

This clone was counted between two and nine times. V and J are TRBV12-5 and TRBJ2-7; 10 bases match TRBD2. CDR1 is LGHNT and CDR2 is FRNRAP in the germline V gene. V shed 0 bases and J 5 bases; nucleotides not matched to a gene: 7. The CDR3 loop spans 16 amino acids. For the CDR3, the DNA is TGTGCTAGTGGTTTGGTAAGGGAAACTAGCGGGAACGAGCAGTACTTC. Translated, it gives CASGLVRETSGNEQYF.

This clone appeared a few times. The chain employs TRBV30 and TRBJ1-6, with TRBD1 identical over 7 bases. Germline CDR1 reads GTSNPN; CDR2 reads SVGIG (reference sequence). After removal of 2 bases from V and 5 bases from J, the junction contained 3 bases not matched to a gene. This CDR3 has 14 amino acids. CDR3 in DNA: TGTGCCTGGAGTAGGGGGCAGGATAATTCACCCCTCCACTTT. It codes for CAWSRGQDNSPLHF.

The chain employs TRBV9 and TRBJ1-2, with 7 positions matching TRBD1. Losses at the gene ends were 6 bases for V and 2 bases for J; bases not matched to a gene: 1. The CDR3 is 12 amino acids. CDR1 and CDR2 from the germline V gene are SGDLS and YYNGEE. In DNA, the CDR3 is TGTGCCAGCACGGACAGGAACTATGGCTACACCTTC. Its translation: CASTDRNYGYTF.

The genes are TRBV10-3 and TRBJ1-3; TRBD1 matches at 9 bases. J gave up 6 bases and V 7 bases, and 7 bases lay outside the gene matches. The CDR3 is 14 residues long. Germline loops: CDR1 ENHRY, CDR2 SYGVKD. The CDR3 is CAIKPGTGTNTIYF. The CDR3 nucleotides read TGTGCCATCAAGCCCGGGACAGGGACAAACACCATATATTTT.

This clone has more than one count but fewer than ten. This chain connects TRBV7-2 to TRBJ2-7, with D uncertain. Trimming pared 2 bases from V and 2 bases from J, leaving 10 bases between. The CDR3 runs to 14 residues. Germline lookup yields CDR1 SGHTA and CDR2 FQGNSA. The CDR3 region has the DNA TGTGCCAGCAGCTTACAAACTACCGCCTACGAGCAGTACTTC. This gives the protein CASSLQTTAYEQYF.

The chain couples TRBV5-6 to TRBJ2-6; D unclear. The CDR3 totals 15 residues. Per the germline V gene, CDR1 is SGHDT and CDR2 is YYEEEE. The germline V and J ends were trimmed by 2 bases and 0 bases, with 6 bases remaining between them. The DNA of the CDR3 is TGTGCCAGCAGCTTCAGTCCCTCTGGGGCCAACGTCCTGACTTTC. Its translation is CASSFSPSGANVLTF.

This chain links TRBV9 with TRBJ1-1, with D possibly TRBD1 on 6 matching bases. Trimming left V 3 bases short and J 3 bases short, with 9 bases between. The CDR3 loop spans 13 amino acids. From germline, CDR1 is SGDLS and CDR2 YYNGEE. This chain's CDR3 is CASSEGGDTEAFF. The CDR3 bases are TGTGCCAGCAGCGAGGGGGGGGACACTGAAGCTTTCTTT.

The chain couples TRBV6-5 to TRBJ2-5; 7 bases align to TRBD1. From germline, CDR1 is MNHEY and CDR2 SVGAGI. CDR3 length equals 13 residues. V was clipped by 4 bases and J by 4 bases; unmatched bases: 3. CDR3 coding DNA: TGTGCCAGCAGTTTGGGACAGAGAGAGACCCAGTACTTC. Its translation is CASSLGQRETQYF.

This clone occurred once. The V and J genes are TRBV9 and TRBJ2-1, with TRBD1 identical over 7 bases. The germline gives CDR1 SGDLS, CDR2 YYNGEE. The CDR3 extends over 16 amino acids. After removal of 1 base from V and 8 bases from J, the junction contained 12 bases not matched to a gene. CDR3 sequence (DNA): TGTGCCAGCAGCGTATATCCAGGGGGTTCTCTGGATGAGCAGTTCTTC. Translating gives CASSVYPGGSLDEQFF.

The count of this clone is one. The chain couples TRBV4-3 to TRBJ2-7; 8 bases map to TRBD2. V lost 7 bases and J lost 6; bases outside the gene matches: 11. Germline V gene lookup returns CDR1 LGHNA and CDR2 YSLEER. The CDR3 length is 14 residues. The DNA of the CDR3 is TGCGCCAGCAAAGCCGGGACTAGGAGTAGCGAGCAGTACTTC. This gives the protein CASKAGTRSSEQYF.